The present T cell receptor (beta chain) was sequenced within a study of cytomegalovirus exposure and HLA in healthy donors. In the study overall: In a previous analysis, nearly 120 million unique TCR beta sequences were found from about 190 million T cells. Study conclusions and caveats: Later analysis demonstrated an association between a missense DCLRE1C variant and TCR beta V- and J-gene trimming. As a later analysis showed, several of the most significant clusters appeared to be linked to common viral pathogens.

PCR involved 60 Vbeta and 13 Jbeta primers. Profiled with immunoSEQ multiplex PCR; TCRdb holds only in-frame clones, not every one. The sample is made up of over 100,000 clones, and the top ten hold less than 4.5% of it. The CDR3 runs to 16 residues. Germline V gene data show CDR1 as SGHRS and CDR2 as YFSETQ. V was cut by 4 bases and J by 3 bases, with 17 bases left in between. Notes on this clone: Its cognate antigen is unknown.

Sequenced sample: PBMCs. The sequence derives from a man aged 30-40 years in good health and CMV-seronegative. The V and J genes are TRBV5-1 and TRBJ2-1; possibly TRBD2 for D (6 bases). CDR3 in amino acids: CASSAGRGSSYNEQFF. Here the CDR3 DNA reads TGCGCCAGCAGCGCGGGGAGAGGGTCGAGCTACAATGAGCAGTTCTTC.